This TCR beta chain originates from a study of T cell repertoires in ileal Crohn's disease. Study-level results: Compared with CD4 T cells, sorted CD8 cells carried more expanded clones.

The V end lost 1 base, the J end lost 3 bases, and 8 bases lay between the germline ends. The CDR3 length is 14 residues. Germline CDR1 and CDR2: SGHTA and FQGNSA. Time point: inflamed ileum from the surgical specimen. Note on this clone: The antigen is unknown.

This table comes from immunoSEQ multiplex PCR, and its TCRdb copy is limited to in-frame clones, with some not included. The sample consists of 16,000 or so clones, roughly nine tenths of them appearing once. This chain connects TRBV7-2 to TRBJ2-3, with D unclear. The sample consisted of ileal tissue. The TCR originated in an adult with Crohn's disease. CDR3 coding DNA: TGTGCCAGCAGCTTAGATTCCGCAACAGATACGCAGTATTTT. Protein product: CASSLDSATDTQYF.